The clone carrying this T cell receptor beta chain was seen ten or more times. Its antigen remains unknown. The study included ophthalmopathy patients with Clinical Activity Score at least 3, NOSPECS grade at least 4 and duration under 3 months. This entry comes from a study of T cells in Graves' hyperthyroidism and ophthalmopathy. Researchers amplified the TCR beta CDR3 regions from RNA transcripts. The HTBI set primed first-round TCR CDR3 RT-PCR. TCRdb re-called the multiplex PCR reads through MiXCR, storing one row per CDR3 protein. This repertoire shows 490,000 or so distinct CDR3 sequences, roughly 23% found once; its top ten account for approximately 54%. General observations from the study: Ophthalmopathy cases were set apart from stable hyperthyroidism by a 13 V-J model. Expanded thyroid clonotypes (above 0.001) were mostly also found in blood.

Sequences were obtained from blood. The source is an older woman with Graves' ophthalmopathy.

CDR3 DNA: TGTGCCAGCAGTGAGCGGAGCGGGGAGCTGTTTTTT. Protein: CASSERSGELFF. The V and J genes are TRBV3-1 and TRBJ2-2; TRBD2 might be the D (5 bases). Germline V gives CDR1 LGHDT, CDR2 YNNKEL (reference sequence). V shed 6 bases and J shed 7 bases, with 9 bases lying between them. This CDR3 is built from 12 residues.